This T cell receptor (beta chain) was identified during a study of immune evolution from preneoplasia to lung adenocarcinoma. Whole-study findings and limits: Later-stage lesions seemingly showed higher T cell density and diversity than normal lung.

Two lung cancer pathologists independently confirmed each histologic diagnosis. This table comes from immunoSEQ multiplex PCR, and its TCRdb copy is limited to in-frame clones, with some not included. Seen here are about 4,100 clones, 70% to 85% observed once, and the top ten hold over 8.5%. V shed 6 bases, J shed 7 bases, and the junction held 4 bases outside the gene matches. There are 14 residues in the CDR3. Germline lookup yields CDR1 MNHEY and CDR2 SMNVEV (reference sequence). Points on this clone: What it recognizes is unknown.

What was sequenced was FFPE adjacent normal lung tissue. This clonotype was obtained from a person in their sixties or seventies with lung adenocarcinoma. The rearrangement uses TRBV27 and TRBJ2-1, with 12 bases matching TRBD2. In DNA, the CDR3 is TGTGCCAGCAGATTGACTAGCGGGAGTAATGAGCAGTTCTTC. Translating it yields CASRLTSGSNEQFF.